This is a list of T cell receptor beta chains from one sample in a study of siplizumab effects on memory and regulatory T cells. Sequenced by immunoSEQ multiplex PCR; TCRdb stores in-frame clones only, minus some. The data show around 100,000 clones, around 94% seen once. Sequencing was done on a sample of Tregs sorted from blood. The source of these receptors is a human donor in good health. Both conserved end residues are part of each CDR3. Fields, in order: J gene, clone size, D gene, V gene, CDR3 DNA, CDR3 protein. The D gene is left open where the match is weak. Rows give clone size only sometimes, using once, few, many, or a class for an expanded clone.

TRBJ2-3	NA	NA	TRBV9	TGTGCCAGCAGCGTAGGGACCAGAGATACGCAGTATTTT	CASSVGTRDTQYF
TRBJ2-7	NA	NA	TRBV7-3	TGTGCCATTACGACCAACAGCACGCGCTACGAGCAGTACTTC	CAITTNSTRYEQYF
TRBJ2-7	NA	TRBD2	TRBV27	TGTGCCAGCAGTCGGATTGCCGGGACTAGCGGGAGTTCGATACGGTACGAGCAGTACTTC	CASSRIAGTSGSSIRYEQYF
TRBJ2-5	NA	TRBD2	TRBV27	TGTGCCAGCAGTTTATGGGCGGGAGGGGAGACCCAGTACTTC	CASSLWAGGETQYF
TRBJ2-3	NA	NA	TRBV7-2	TGTGCCAGCAGCTTTGGAGCCCGGACTGGAGATACGCAGTATTTT	CASSFGARTGDTQYF
TRBJ2-7	NA	NA	TRBV11-1	TGTGCCAGCAGCGGAAGATCTACCTACGGGCAGTACTTC	CASSGRSTYGQYF
TRBJ2-3	NA	NA	TRBV6-1	TGTGCCAGCAGTGAAGCTTGGGGGGGCACAGATACGCAGTATTTT	CASSEAWGGTDTQYF
TRBJ1-5	NA	TRBD1	TRBV2	TGTGCCAGCAGAGCTACAGGGGGCGCAGGCAATCAGCCCCAGCATTTT	CASRATGGAGNQPQHF
TRBJ2-1	NA	NA	TRBV21-1	TGTGCCAGCCGGGGGGAGTTCTTC	CASRGEFF
TRBJ2-1	once	TRBD2	TRBV30	TGTGCCTGGAGCAAAGGGGGGCTAGCGGGCTACAATGAGCAGTTCTTC	CAWSKGGLAGYNEQFF
TRBJ2-6	NA	NA	TRBV23-1	TGCGCCAGCAGAGGCCGGACAGTTAGGGTATCTGGGGCCAACGTCCTGACTTTC	CASRGRTVRVSGANVLTF
TRBJ2-7	NA	NA	TRBV2	TGTGCCAGCAGTAAACAGGGTTACGAGCAGTACTTC	CASSKQGYEQYF
TRBJ2-2	NA	NA	TRBV15	TGTGCCACCAGCAGTCCGGGACTGAACACCGGGGAGCTGTTTTTT	CATSSPGLNTGELFF
TRBJ1-5	NA	NA	TRBV11-2	TGTGCCAGCAGCCAGGGCCTCAATCAGCCCCAGCATTTT	CASSQGLNQPQHF
TRBJ1-1	NA	TRBD1	TRBV19	TGTGCCAGTAGTGACCGACAGGGGGTAATGAGCACTGAAGCTTTCTTT	CASSDRQGVMSTEAFF
TRBJ2-7	NA	NA	TRBV6-5	TGTGCCAGCGGGCCCTGGACTTACGAGCAGTACTTC	CASGPWTYEQYF
TRBJ2-1	NA	TRBD2	TRBV18	TGTGCCAGCTCACCACGGTCCGGAGCGGGAGTTAATGAGCAGTTCTTC	CASSPRSGAGVNEQFF
TRBJ2-7	once	NA	TRBV7-3	TGTGCCAGCAGCTTGCCTACCTACGAGCAGTACTTC	CASSLPTYEQYF
TRBJ2-1	NA	TRBD2	TRBV10-3	TGTGCCATCAGTGGAGCGGGATCCTACAATGAGCAGTTCTTC	CAISGAGSYNEQFF
TRBJ2-1	few	NA	TRBV25-1	TGTGCCAGCAGTGAATCCGTGGGGCGGGCTAACCGAAATAAGCAGTTCTTC	CASSESVGRANRNKQFF